This is a list of T cell receptor beta chains from one sample in a study of blood T cell repertoires in COVID-19. The method was immunoSEQ multiplex PCR; TCRdb's version includes in-frame clones alone and lacks a portion of them. The data show over 450,000 clones, about 89% seen once. The sample taken for sequencing was peripheral blood. Receptor source: a woman aged 50 to 60 with COVID-19, enrolled during active disease. Both conserved end residues are part of each CDR3. The D gene is left open where the match is weak. Not all rows give a size; the values are once, few, many and, for expanded clones, a class.

clone size,V gene,J gene,D gene,CDR3 DNA,CDR3 protein
-,TRBV10-1,TRBJ2-2,-,TGCGCCAGCAGCCCGATCGCCCCCAGGTCCGGGGAGCTGTTTTTT,CASSPIAPRSGELFF
few,TRBV10-3,TRBJ2-2,-,TGTGCCATCAGTGACCCCCGGGGAGGGGGCACCGGGGAGCTGTTTTTT,CAISDPRGGGTGELFF
-,TRBV27,TRBJ1-6,TRBD1,TGTGCCAGCAGTTCGGGGACAGGAGGTTCACCCCTCCACTTT,CASSSGTGGSPLHF
-,TRBV19,TRBJ1-1,-,TGTGCCAGTAGCTCGGACCGGGCCGGGGACACTGAAGCTTTCTTT,CASSSDRAGDTEAFF
-,TRBV11-3,TRBJ2-1,-,TGTGCCAGCAGCGGCGGTACCTTATACAATGAGCAGTTCTTC,CASSGGTLYNEQFF
-,TRBV19,TRBJ2-3,-,TGTGCCAGTAGCTTAACTGCAGGGGTTGCAGATACGCAGTATTTT,CASSLTAGVADTQYF
-,TRBV5-1,TRBJ1-6,-,TGCGCCAGCAGAACAGGATGGGATTCACCCCTCCACTTT,CASRTGWDSPLHF
-,TRBV14,TRBJ2-1,TRBD1,TGTGCCAGCAGCCGACAGACAGGGGAAGACTACAATGAGCAGTTCTTC,CASSRQTGEDYNEQFF
-,TRBV4-1,TRBJ1-2,TRBD1,TGCGCCAGCAGCCAAGAGACAGGGGTAGGCTACACCTTC,CASSQETGVGYTF
once,TRBV2,TRBJ1-3,-,TGTGCCAGCAGTGCGACCAGGTCAGGGGACACCATATATTTT,CASSATRSGDTIYF
few,TRBV5-4,TRBJ1-2,-,TGTGCCAGCAGCTCTGAGCTATCAAAAGGCTACACCTTC,CASSSELSKGYTF
-,TRBV29-1,TRBJ2-7,TRBD2,TGCAGCGTTGAAGGGGGGTCTAGCGGGGAAACCTTCGAGCAGTACTTC,CSVEGGSSGETFEQYF
-,TRBV12-3/TRBV12-4,TRBJ2-7,-,TGTGCCAGCAGTTTGAGCCTCGCCGAGCAGTACTTC,CASSLSLAEQYF
-,TRBV4-1,TRBJ1-6,-,TGCGCCAGCAGCGAACGTCAGGTGATTATAAGCTCCTATAATTCACCCCTCCACTTT,CASSERQVIISSYNSPLHF
-,TRBV7-8,TRBJ1-5,-,TGTGCCAGCAGCTTAGGGGGTCGGGGTTATAGCAATCAGCCCCAGCATTTT,CASSLGGRGYSNQPQHF
-,TRBV3-1/TRBV3-2,TRBJ2-4,-,TGTGCCAGCAGCCAAGTAGTAGGGGTCCCTGGACAAAACATTCAGTACTTC,CASSQVVGVPGQNIQYF
-,TRBV2,TRBJ1-2,TRBD1,TGTGCCAGCAGTGTGGGATGGGGGACAGACTATGGCTACACCTTC,CASSVGWGTDYGYTF
-,TRBV5-1,TRBJ1-4,-,TGCGCCAGCAGCTCACAAGAAAAACTGTTTTTT,CASSSQEKLFF
-,TRBV5-1,TRBJ1-5,TRBD1,TGCGCCAGCAGCTTGGACACAGGGGGGAATCAGCCCCAGCATTTT,CASSLDTGGNQPQHF
-,TRBV24-1,TRBJ2-1,TRBD2,TGTGCCACCAGTGATTGGACTAGGAATGAGCAGTTCTTC,CATSDWTRNEQFF
-,TRBV5-6,TRBJ1-5,TRBD1,TGTGCCAGCAGCTTGGGACAGGGGGTTGGCAATCAGCCCCAGCATTTT,CASSLGQGVGNQPQHF
-,TRBV6-2/TRBV6-3,TRBJ1-3,TRBD1,TGTGCCAGCAGTGCCGGGACAGACCCTGGAAACACCATATATTTT,CASSAGTDPGNTIYF
-,TRBV5-4,TRBJ2-2,-,TGTGCCAGCAGCTTGTTGGCAGGAGCGGCCGGGGAGCTGTTTTTT,CASSLLAGAAGELFF
-,TRBV7-3,TRBJ2-7,-,TGTGCCAGCAGCTTAAACGGCGGGTCCTACGAGCAGTACTTC,CASSLNGGSYEQYF
-,TRBV4-1,TRBJ1-6,-,TGCGCCAGCAGCCAAGTGGGGACTCCCAATTCACCCCTCCACTTT,CASSQVGTPNSPLHF
-,TRBV5-1,TRBJ1-1,TRBD1,TGCGCCAGCAGCCGGGGGGACAGGAGTAGTGAAGCTTTCTTT,CASSRGDRSSEAFF
-,TRBV12-3/TRBV12-4,TRBJ1-3,-,TGTGCCAGCAGTGGGACAAGCCGAAACACCATATATTTT,CASSGTSRNTIYF
-,TRBV12-5,TRBJ1-6,-,TGTGCTAGTGCCACAGCGGCGGGGAGTTCACCCCTCCACTTT,CASATAAGSSPLHF
-,TRBV3-1/TRBV3-2,TRBJ2-4,-,TGTGCCAGCAGCCACAGACCAGGGGACGACAAAAACATTCAGTACTTC,CASSHRPGDDKNIQYF
once,TRBV5-4,TRBJ2-3,TRBD2,TGTGCCAGCAGCGGGGGCCGTGGACTAGCGGGTTACGATACGCAGTATTTT,CASSGGRGLAGYDTQYF
-,TRBV9,TRBJ1-5,-,TGTGCCAGCAGCGCGGGTGATAGCAATCAGCCCCAGCATTTT,CASSAGDSNQPQHF
-,TRBV2,TRBJ1-4,-,TGTGCCAGCATGCGGGACGGAGATGAAAAACTGTTTTTT,CASMRDGDEKLFF
-,TRBV29-1,TRBJ1-1,-,TGCAGCTCTCAGGTCTGGAACACTGAAGCTTTCTTT,CSSQVWNTEAFF
-,TRBV11-2,TRBJ1-3,-,TGTGCCAGCATGGCCGCGGGGTCTGGAAACACCATATATTTT,CASMAAGSGNTIYF
-,TRBV12-3/TRBV12-4,TRBJ2-7,TRBD1,TGTGCCAGCCGCGGACAGGGGGCCCACGAGCAGTACTTC,CASRGQGAHEQYF
-,TRBV9,TRBJ2-1,TRBD2,TGTGCCAGCAGCGTCCAGAGCGGGGGTAACAATGAGCAGTTCTTC,CASSVQSGGNNEQFF
-,TRBV14,TRBJ2-5,-,TGTGCCAGCAGTCACTTGACAGGAGCAGAGACCCAGTACTTC,CASSHLTGAETQYF
-,TRBV5-1,TRBJ2-2,-,TGCGCCAGCAGCTTGACAGGGTTACAGACCGGGGAGCTGTTTTTT,CASSLTGLQTGELFF
-,TRBV24-1,TRBJ1-2,-,TGTGCCACCCCCGATTCGGGAGGAGATGGCTACACCTTC,CATPDSGGDGYTF
-,TRBV27,TRBJ2-3,TRBD2,TGTGCCAGCAGTTCCGGGACTAGCGGCTACACAGATACGCAGTATTTT,CASSSGTSGYTDTQYF
few,TRBV25-1,TRBJ2-3,TRBD2,TGTGCCAGCAGTGAGGGCGGGGGGGAAACAGATACGCAGTATTTT,CASSEGGGETDTQYF
once,TRBV20-1,TRBJ1-2,-,TGCACTCCAGGACAGATAGATGGCTACACCTTC,CTPGQIDGYTF
-,TRBV24-1,TRBJ2-1,TRBD2,TGTGCCACCAGTCCACGGGGGGGCCTCAATGAGCAGTTCTTC,CATSPRGGLNEQFF
-,TRBV5-4,TRBJ2-1,-,TGTGCCAGCAGCTTGGGGCTAGGAAGTTACAATGAGCAGTTCTTC,CASSLGLGSYNEQFF
-,TRBV3-1/TRBV3-2,TRBJ1-2,TRBD1,TGTGCCAGCAGCCCCCCGACAGGGAGGTACGCCTATGGCTACACCTTC,CASSPPTGRYAYGYTF
once,TRBV28,TRBJ2-7,TRBD1,TGTGCCAGCAGTTTAGGGACAGGCTTTTTCTCACAGCAGTACTTC,CASSLGTGFFSQQYF
-,TRBV29-1,TRBJ1-2,-,TGCAGCGTCCTGAGGAGGGATGGCTACACCTTC,CSVLRRDGYTF
once,TRBV2,TRBJ1-1,TRBD1,TGTGCCTCCGACGGGGTCACACAGGGGAAGGACACTGAAGCTTTCTTT,CASDGVTQGKDTEAFF
once,TRBV19,TRBJ1-2,TRBD1,TGTGCCACAAGTCCCCGAGGACAGGGGGTGAGAGGCTACACCTTC,CATSPRGQGVRGYTF
-,TRBV3-1/TRBV3-2,TRBJ2-2,-,TGTGCCAGCAGCCAACCGGGTCGGGGGGAGCTGTTTTTT,CASSQPGRGELFF
-,TRBV29-1,TRBJ1-2,TRBD1,TGCAGCGTCGATCCGGGACAGGGGATGCGTGGCTACACCTTC,CSVDPGQGMRGYTF
-,TRBV18,TRBJ1-1,TRBD1,TGTGCCAGCTCACCGGGACAGGGGGCGAGCACTGAAGCTTTCTTT,CASSPGQGASTEAFF
few,TRBV30,TRBJ1-5,-,TGTGCCTGCTCAACAGGGACCAATCAGCCCCAGCATTTT,CACSTGTNQPQHF
once,TRBV7-9,TRBJ2-1,-,TGTGCCAGCAGCCCGGCGGGACGGGGAAACAATGAGCAGTTCTTC,CASSPAGRGNNEQFF
-,TRBV3-1/TRBV3-2,TRBJ2-7,-,TGTGCCAGCAGCCAAGATAGAAGAGAGCAGTACTTC,CASSQDRREQYF
-,TRBV11-2,TRBJ2-3,-,TGTGCCAGCAGCTCCTCGGGTACAAGCACAGATACGCAGTATTTT,CASSSSGTSTDTQYF
-,TRBV7-2,TRBJ2-2,TRBD1,TGTGCCAGCACCTCCGGGACAGGGTATGACGGGGAGCTGTTTTTT,CASTSGTGYDGELFF
once,TRBV7-7,TRBJ1-2,TRBD1,TGTGCCAGCCGGGACAGGGGCTATGGCTACACCTTC,CASRDRGYGYTF
-,TRBV7-2,TRBJ2-1,-,TGTGCCAGCAGCTCCTCGTTGGCCAATGAGCAGTTCTTC,CASSSSLANEQFF
-,TRBV19,TRBJ1-5,-,TGTGCCAGTAGTTTTTTCGGAGGGGGCAATCAGCCCCAGCATTTT,CASSFFGGGNQPQHF